Listed below are T cell receptor beta chains from one sample, sequenced in a study of beta chain features in type 1 diabetes. Produced via immunoSEQ multiplex PCR; TCRdb's table is partial and in-frame only. The data show fewer than 300,000 clones, roughly 22% seen once. The sample was naive CD4+ T cells from blood. The origin of the receptors is a woman in her 40s with type 1 diabetes. CDR3s include the opening cysteine and the closing phenylalanine or tryptophan. D genes are given only for firm matches. A clone size is listed for some rows: how often the clone was seen (once, few, many), or a class if it is expanded.

J | size | V | D | DNA | CDR3
TRBJ1-2 | - | TRBV15 | TRBD1 | TGTGCCACCAGCAGAGCCGGGACAGGGGAGGGTGGCTACACCTTC | CATSRAGTGEGGYTF
TRBJ2-3 | - | TRBV7-2 | - | TGTGCCAGCAGCTTAGTTATAGATACGCAGTATTTT | CASSLVIDTQYF
TRBJ2-7 | few | TRBV2 | - | TGTGCCAGCGGGGGGTACTACGAGCAGTACTTC | CASGGYYEQYF
TRBJ1-4 | - | TRBV30 | - | TGTGCCTCGGAATTATTCGAGGGAAAACTGTTTTTT | CASELFEGKLFF
TRBJ2-3 | few | TRBV29-1 | - | TGCAGCGTTGAATACTCAGATACGCAGTATTTT | CSVEYSDTQYF
TRBJ1-4 | few | TRBV11-2 | TRBD1 | TGTGCCAGCAGCCCAACAGGGGTGTCTAATGAAAAACTGTTTTTT | CASSPTGVSNEKLFF
TRBJ2-7 | - | TRBV4-2 | TRBD2 | TGTGCCAGCAGCCCCGGCGGGGCTAGCGGGAGGTTCAACGAGCAGTACTTC | CASSPGGASGRFNEQYF
TRBJ2-7 | few | TRBV18 | TRBD1 | TGTGCCAGCTCACCGGGACAGGGTTTCGGGGAGCAGTACTTC | CASSPGQGFGEQYF
TRBJ2-1 | - | TRBV19 | TRBD2 | TGTGCCAGTAGTATAGGGGACAGGTTGGGGACGGTTGGACTAGCGGGATACAATGAGCAGTTCTTC | CASSIGDRLGTVGLAGYNEQFF
TRBJ1-5 | few | TRBV19 | - | TGTGCCAGTAGTCTGCAGGGGTATCAGCCCCAGCATTTT | CASSLQGYQPQHF
TRBJ2-4 | few | TRBV11-1 | - | TGTGCCAGCAGCCCGTTCCAGGGGCAGGGAAACATTCAGTACTTC | CASSPFQGQGNIQYF
TRBJ1-1 | - | TRBV29-1 | TRBD1 | TGCAGCGTTGAAAGGGACAGGGGGCCCACTGAAGCTTTCTTT | CSVERDRGPTEAFF
TRBJ2-7 | few | TRBV27 | TRBD1 | TGTGCCAGCAGTTCCCAGGGGACAGCTTACGAGCAGTACTTC | CASSSQGTAYEQYF
TRBJ2-4 | - | TRBV6-5 | TRBD1 | TGTGCCAGCAGTTCGGAAGGGGGCTCGGGGAACATTCAGTACTTC | CASSSEGGSGNIQYF
TRBJ1-1 | few | TRBV9 | - | TGTGCCAGCAGCGTCCAACCCGGCGGAATGAACACTGAAGCTTTCTTT | CASSVQPGGMNTEAFF
TRBJ2-3 | - | TRBV29-1 | - | TGCAGCGTCGGGGAGGATTCTAGAGGGTTGGCAGATACGCAGTATTTT | CSVGEDSRGLADTQYF
TRBJ2-1 | - | TRBV4-2 | - | TGTGCCAGCAGCCAAGATCAACTAGGGCCGGGGGAGCAGTTCTTC | CASSQDQLGPGEQFF
TRBJ1-4 | few | TRBV18 | TRBD1 | TGTGCCAGCTCACCGGACAGGGTAAATGAAAAACTGTTTTTT | CASSPDRVNEKLFF
TRBJ2-1 | - | TRBV15 | - | TGTGCCACCAGCAGAGGCAGGGACAATGAGCAGTTCTTC | CATSRGRDNEQFF
TRBJ1-3 | - | TRBV4-2 | - | TGTGCCAGCAGCCAAGAGACAGGTTCTGGAAACACCATATATTTT | CASSQETGSGNTIYF
TRBJ2-5 | few | TRBV5-1 | - | TGCGCCAGCAACCCCACCGGAGGACAAGAGACCCAGTACTTC | CASNPTGGQETQYF
TRBJ1-4 | few | TRBV28 | - | TGTGCCAGCAGCCTCGGGACACTCAATGAAAAACTGTTTTTT | CASSLGTLNEKLFF
TRBJ2-2 | few | TRBV9 | - | TGTGCCAGCAGCGTAGATTTAGCCGGGGAGCTGTTTTTT | CASSVDLAGELFF
TRBJ2-3 | - | TRBV4-3 | - | TGCGCCAGCAGCCAGGTCCGAGGACTCCAAGCCGCAGATACGCAGTATTTT | CASSQVRGLQAADTQYF
TRBJ2-5 | - | TRBV7-9 | - | TGTGCCAGCAGCTTGTCCTCTTCTGAGACCCAGTACTTC | CASSLSSSETQYF
TRBJ2-1 | few | TRBV9 | - | TGTGCCAGCAGCGTAGAAGAGGGAGGATACAATGAGCAGTTCTTC | CASSVEEGGYNEQFF
TRBJ2-1 | few | TRBV18 | - | TGTGCCAGCTCACCACTGGACAGACGCTCCTACAATGAGCAGTTCTTC | CASSPLDRRSYNEQFF
TRBJ1-1 | - | TRBV29-1 | - | TGCACCGCAGGGCGGGGGAGTGTGGCTGAAGCTTTCTTT | CTAGRGSVAEAFF
TRBJ2-1 | - | TRBV15 | - | TGTGCCACCAGCAGAGTTAGGAGCAATGAGCAGTTCTTC | CATSRVRSNEQFF
TRBJ2-1 | few | TRBV19 | TRBD2 | TGTGCCAGTAGCTCCCTGACCTACAGCGGGGATGAGCAGTTCTTC | CASSSLTYSGDEQFF
TRBJ1-1 | - | TRBV28 | TRBD1 | TGTGCCAGCGGCAAGACAGGGTGGGGCACTGAAGCTTTCTTT | CASGKTGWGTEAFF
TRBJ1-5 | - | TRBV5-4 | TRBD1 | TGTGCCAGCAGCTTGGGGGGACAGGGGATAACCCAGCCCCAGCATTTT | CASSLGGQGITQPQHF
TRBJ1-5 | few | TRBV4-3 | - | TGCGCCAGCAGCCAAGTTCCCACGACAGGAGTAGGCAATCAGCCCCAGCATTTT | CASSQVPTTGVGNQPQHF
TRBJ2-2 | few | TRBV19 | - | TGTGCCAGTAGGGAAAGGACACCAAGTCCCGGGGAGCTGTTTTTT | CASRERTPSPGELFF
TRBJ1-1 | few | TRBV30 | - | TGTGCCTGGAGTGTCCCCGAGACAACTGAAGCTTTCTTT | CAWSVPETTEAFF
TRBJ2-7 | - | TRBV18 | - | TGTGCCAGCTCACCACTAGGAAGGGGCGAGCAGTACTTC | CASSPLGRGEQYF
TRBJ2-7 | few | TRBV14 | TRBD1 | TGTGCCAGCAGCCCGGGGACAGGGTACGAGCAGTACTTC | CASSPGTGYEQYF
TRBJ2-7 | few | TRBV7-3 | - | TGTGCCAGCAGCCCCCGGTCGGGAGACTACGAGCAGTACTTC | CASSPRSGDYEQYF
TRBJ2-5 | few | TRBV4-2 | TRBD1 | TGTGCCAGCAGCCCTCTCCGACAGGGCCAAGAGACCCAGTACTTC | CASSPLRQGQETQYF